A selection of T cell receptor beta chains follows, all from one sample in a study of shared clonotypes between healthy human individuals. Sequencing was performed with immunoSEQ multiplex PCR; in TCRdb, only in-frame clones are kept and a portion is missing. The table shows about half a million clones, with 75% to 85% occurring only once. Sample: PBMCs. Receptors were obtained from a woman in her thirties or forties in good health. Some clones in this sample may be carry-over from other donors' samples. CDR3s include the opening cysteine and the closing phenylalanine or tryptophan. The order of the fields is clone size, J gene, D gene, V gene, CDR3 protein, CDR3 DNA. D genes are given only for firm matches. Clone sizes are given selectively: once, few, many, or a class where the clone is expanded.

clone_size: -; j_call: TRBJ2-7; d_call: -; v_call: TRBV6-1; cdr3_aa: CASSVEQGGYEQYF; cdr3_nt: TGTGCCAGCAGTGTCGAACAGGGAGGCTACGAGCAGTACTTC
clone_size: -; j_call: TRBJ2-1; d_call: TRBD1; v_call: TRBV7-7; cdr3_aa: CASSLGAPGGGEQFF; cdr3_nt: TGTGCCAGCAGCTTAGGGGCCCCAGGGGGCGGTGAGCAGTTCTTC
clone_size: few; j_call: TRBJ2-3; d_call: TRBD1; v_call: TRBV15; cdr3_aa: CATSSSTGGGPDTQYF; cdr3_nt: TGTGCCACCAGCAGTTCGACAGGGGGAGGCCCAGATACGCAGTATTTT
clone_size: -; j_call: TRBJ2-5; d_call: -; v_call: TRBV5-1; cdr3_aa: CASSLGRAQETQYF; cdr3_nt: TGCGCCAGCAGCTTGGGCAGGGCCCAAGAGACCCAGTACTTC
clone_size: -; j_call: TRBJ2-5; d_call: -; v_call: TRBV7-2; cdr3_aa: CASSWGGAAPAVETQYF; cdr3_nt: TGTGCCAGCAGCTGGGGAGGAGCAGCCCCGGCGGTAGAGACCCAGTACTTC
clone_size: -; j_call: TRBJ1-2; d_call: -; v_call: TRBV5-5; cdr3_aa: CASSVDGQGNGYTF; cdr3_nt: TGTGCCAGCAGCGTTGACGGGCAGGGGAATGGCTACACCTTC
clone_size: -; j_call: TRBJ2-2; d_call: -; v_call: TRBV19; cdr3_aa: CASTKIRGTSLNTGELFF; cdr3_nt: TGTGCCAGTACAAAGATTAGGGGGACAAGCCTGAACACCGGGGAGCTGTTTTTT
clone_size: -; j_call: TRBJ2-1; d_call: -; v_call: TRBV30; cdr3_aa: CAWREIRGGLSSEQFF; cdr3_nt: TGTGCCTGGAGGGAAATTAGGGGGGGATTGTCGTCTGAGCAGTTCTTC
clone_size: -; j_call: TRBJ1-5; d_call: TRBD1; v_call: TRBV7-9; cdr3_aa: CASSLAGGQGLQPQHF; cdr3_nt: TGTGCCAGCAGCTTAGCGGGAGGACAGGGGTTGCAGCCCCAGCATTTT
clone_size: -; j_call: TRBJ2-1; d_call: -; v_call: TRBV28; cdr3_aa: CASSFPDHPGQFF; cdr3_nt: TGTGCCAGCAGTTTCCCCGACCATCCGGGGCAGTTCTTC